This T cell receptor (beta chain) is drawn from a study of blood T cell repertoires in COVID-19. Self-reported history from a screening survey and questionnaire set each donor's cohort. Donors of Cohort 3 who recovered were those that had two negative PCRs, clearance, or symptom resolution. The CDR3 sequence is 18 residues long. Germline assignment: CDR1 SGHTA and CDR2 FQGTGA. V lost 3 bases and J 0 bases, leaving 15 bases between the germline ends. Study processing details: Researchers report that nucleated cell counts were estimated from reference gene primer amplification. Generated by immunoSEQ multiplex PCR, the TCRdb table keeps only in-frame clones and is missing some. V and J calls and clone size are those listed in that table; D and trimming were worked out from the DNA. The sample shows about 190,000 clones, about 81% of them seen only once.

The rearrangement uses TRBV7-3 and TRBJ1-6; TRBD1 is a possible D gene (5 bases). Material: PBMCs or T cells enriched from blood (not recorded which). This TCR was sampled from a woman between 25 and 40 years old who had recovered from COVID-19. Here the CDR3 reads CASSLDGTPSSYNSPLHF. DNA for the CDR3: TGTGCCAGCAGCTTGGACGGGACTCCGAGCTCCTATAATTCACCCCTCCACTTT.